This T cell receptor beta chain stems from a study of cytomegalovirus exposure and HLA in healthy donors. V was shortened by 5 bases and J by 2 bases, with 13 bases between the two germline ends. This CDR3 region has 14 residues. The germline V gene has CDR1 SGHAT and CDR2 FQDESV (reference sequence). Using immunoSEQ multiplex PCR, the repertoire was profiled, and TCRdb retains in-frame clones only, with some absent. Among under 200,000 clones, roughly 90% were seen once, and the ten largest hold roughly 5.7%. The specimen was PBMCs. This TCR was recovered from a woman aged 25-40 years in good health and CMV-seronegative. The V call is TRBV11-1, the J call TRBJ2-7, with D perhaps TRBD2 (6 bases). The CDR3 DNA follows: TGTGCCAGCAGCCCCGGGACTGGGACCTACGAGCAGTACTTC. Amino acids: CASSPGTGTYEQYF.